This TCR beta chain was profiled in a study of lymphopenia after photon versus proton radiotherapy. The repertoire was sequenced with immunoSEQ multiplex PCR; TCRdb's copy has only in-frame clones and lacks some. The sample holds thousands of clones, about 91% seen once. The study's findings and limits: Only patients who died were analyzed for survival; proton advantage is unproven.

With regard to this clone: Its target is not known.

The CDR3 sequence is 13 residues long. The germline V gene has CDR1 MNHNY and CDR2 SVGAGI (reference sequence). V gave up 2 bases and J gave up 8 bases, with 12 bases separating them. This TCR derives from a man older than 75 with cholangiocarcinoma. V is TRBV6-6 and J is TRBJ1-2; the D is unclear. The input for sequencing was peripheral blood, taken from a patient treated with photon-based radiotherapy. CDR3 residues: CASSYEGAWGYTF. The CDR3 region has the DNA TGTGCCAGCAGTTACGAGGGAGCGTGGGGCTACACCTTC.